This passage covers 14 T cell receptor beta chains from one sample sequenced in a study of immune cell composition in non-small cell lung cancer. The assay was immunoSEQ multiplex PCR, and TCRdb's table has in-frame clones only and misses some. The sample shows about 7,100 clones, roughly 86% of them seen only once. Normal lung was taken at the farthest possible site, at least 3 cm from tumour. Sequencing was done on a sample of non-adjacent lung tissue. These receptors originate from a human donor with non-small cell lung cancer.

The chain carries TRBV7-6 and TRBJ1-2; D might be TRBD1 (6 bases). V shed 3 bases and J shed 5 bases, with 10 bases lying between them. This CDR3 spans 13 amino acids. The germline CDR1 and CDR2 sequences are SGHVS and FNYEAQ. This chain's CDR3 is CASSFRGPYGYTF. In DNA, the CDR3 is TGTGCCAGCAGCTTCCGGGGGCCTTATGGCTACACCTTC. The full variable domain, with the rest looked up from reference TRBV7-6 and TRBJ1-2, is GAGVSQSPRYKVTKRGQDVALRCDPISGHVSLYWYRQALGQGPEFLTYFNYEAQQDKSGLPNDRFSAERPEGSISTLTIQRTEQRDSAMYRCASSFRGPYGYTFGSGTRLTVV.

In regard to this clone: One junction end does not reproduce the germline sequence, and a read error may be involved. This chain links TRBV7-7 with TRBJ2-7; tentatively, D is TRBD1 or TRBD2 (6 bases each). The length of the CDR3 is 14 residues. Germline CDR1 reads SSHAT; CDR2 reads FNYEAQ (reference sequence). The CDR3 nucleotides are TGTGCTAGCAGCAGGGGCGGGGTCCCCTACGAGCAGTACTTC. It yields the protein CASSRGGVPYEQYF.

V and J are TRBV6-5 and TRBJ1-4, with D perhaps matching TRBD1 (6 bases). V lost 6 bases to trimming and J lost 6 bases, with 8 bases between them. Germline CDR1 MNHEY, CDR2 SVGAGI. The CDR3 sequence is 12 residues long. CDR3 residues: CASRYRDEKLFF. In nucleotides, the CDR3 is TGTGCCAGCAGATACAGGGATGAAAAACTGTTTTTT.

V and J are TRBV10-3 and TRBJ2-1, with 10 bases that match TRBD1. CDR1 is ENHRY, CDR2 SYGVKD, per germline. The ends lost 0 bases at V and 2 bases at J; junction bases unmatched: 4. The length of the CDR3 is 17 residues. The CDR3, as DNA: TGTGCCATCAGTGAGTCGAAGGGACAGGGGCCCTACAATGAGCAGTTCTTC. The encoded protein is CAISESKGQGPYNEQFF.

The J gene is TRBJ1-5, the V gene TRBV5-5; 8 positions agree with TRBD1. Trimming removed 4 bases from V and 3 bases from J; junction bases left unmatched: 3. The CDR3 consists of 14 residues. Per germline, CDR1 SGHKS and CDR2 YYEKEE (reference sequence). CDR3 loop: CASSRQGNNQPQHF. In nucleotides, the CDR3 is TGTGCCAGCAGCCGACAGGGGAACAATCAGCCCCAGCATTTT.

This chain joins TRBV6-5 and TRBJ1-2; 7 bases match TRBD1. The J segment lost 6 bases and the V segment lost 4 bases, leaving 8 bases of the junction unmatched. This CDR3 is built from 14 residues. The germline V gene has CDR1 MNHEY and CDR2 SVGAGI. The CDR3 region has the DNA TGTGCCAGCAGTTCAGCTCCGACAGGGCATGGCTACACCTTC. It codes for CASSSAPTGHGYTF.

The V gene is TRBV9, the J gene TRBJ2-7; TRBD1 matches 10 bases. The CDR3 is made up of 16 amino acids. CDR1 and CDR2 (germline): SGDLS, YYNGEE. V dropped 0 bases and J dropped 2; count of bases not matched to a gene: 5. CDR3 region: CASSVGGTGEAYEQYF. The CDR3 DNA reads as TGTGCCAGCAGCGTAGGAGGGACAGGGGAAGCCTACGAGCAGTACTTC.

The CDR3 loop is CASSLLLNTGELFF. CDR3 nucleotide sequence: TGTGCCAGCAGCTTACTACTGAACACCGGGGAGCTGTTTTTT. The rearrangement uses TRBV7-9 and TRBJ2-2; no clear D. CDR1 and CDR2 from the germline V gene are SEHNR and FQNEAQ (reference sequence). Trimming removed 2 bases from V and 1 base from J, with 5 bases in between. This CDR3 region has 14 residues.

The gene calls are TRBV6-8 and TRBJ1-1, with D tentatively TRBD1 (5 bases). Germline V gene sequence: CDR1 MNHGY, CDR2 SAAAGT. This CDR3 contains 14 residues. With 5 bases removed from V and 4 bases from J, the gap between germline ends came to 14 bases. In nucleotides, the CDR3 is TGTGCCAGCAGTCCCAGGACCGGGACCACTGAAGCTTTCTTT. This sequence encodes CASSPRTGTTEAFF.

The chain uses TRBV7-3 and TRBJ2-3, with no clear D. Germline CDR1 SGHTA, CDR2 FQGTGA. Trimming stripped 4 bases from V and 0 bases from J, with 2 bases between. This CDR3 is 12 amino acids long. DNA of the CDR3: TGTGCCAGCAGCTCTAGCACAGATACGCAGTATTTT. Residues: CASSSSTDTQYF.

The chain has TRBV27 and TRBJ2-1, with D possibly called TRBD1 or TRBD2 (5 bases each). Per germline, CDR1 MNHEY and CDR2 SMNVEV (reference sequence). The CDR3 runs 14 residues. Trimming removed 2 bases from V and 7 bases from J, with 12 bases in between. CDR3 nucleotides: TGTGCCAGCAGTTTAATGGGACCTGTAAATGAGCAGTTCTTC. Its protein product is CASSLMGPVNEQFF.

As regards this clone: One end of the junction fails to match germline, which may point to a read error. This chain uses TRBV10-3 with TRBJ2-7; D may be TRBD1 or TRBD2 (5 bases each). Germline assignment: CDR1 ENHRY and CDR2 SYGVKD. The CDR3 extends over 13 amino acids. CDR3 residues: CASSYQGPYEQYF. The CDR3 bases are TGTGCCAGCAGTTATCAGGGACCCTACGAGCAGTACTTC.

The chain joins TRBV6-9 to TRBJ2-5, with TRBD1 matching over 10 bases. Per the germline V gene, CDR1 is MNHGY and CDR2 is SVAAGI. V dropped 6 bases and J dropped 3; count of bases not matched to a gene: 7. This CDR3 region has 15 residues. CDR3 loop: CASRRAGTGEETQYF. In nucleotides, the CDR3 is TGTGCCAGCAGGCGGGCCGGGACAGGGGAAGAGACCCAGTACTTC.

V usage is TRBV9 and J usage is TRBJ2-1, with 14 bases fitting TRBD2. CDR3 length equals 15 residues. V dropped 4 bases and J dropped 5; count of bases not matched to a gene: 2. The germline V gene has CDR1 SGDLS and CDR2 YYNGEE. The CDR3 sequence is CASSRLAGGDNEQFF. The CDR3 region has the DNA TGTGCCAGCAGCAGACTAGCGGGGGGGGACAATGAGCAGTTCTTC.